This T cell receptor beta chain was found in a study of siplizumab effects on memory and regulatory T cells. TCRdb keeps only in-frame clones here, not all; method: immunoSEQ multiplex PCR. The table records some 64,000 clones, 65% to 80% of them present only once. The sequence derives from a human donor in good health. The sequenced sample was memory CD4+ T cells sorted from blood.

The CDR3: CASSLLEPRGNGYTF. In DNA, the CDR3 is TGTGCCAGCAGTTTATTGGAACCCAGAGGCAATGGCTACACCTTC. The J gene is TRBJ1-2, the V gene TRBV28; D remains ambiguous. Germline V gene data show CDR1 as MDHEN and CDR2 as SYDVKM. Trimming left V 1 base short and J 6 bases short, with 15 bases between. The CDR3 loop spans 15 amino acids.